This TCR beta chain is from a study of blood T cell repertoires in COVID-19. Study-level background: There were acute and convalescent COVID-19 samples, and they came from the United States, Italy and Spain.

As processed by the authors: Researchers report that nucleated cell counts were estimated from reference gene primer amplification. Profiled with immunoSEQ multiplex PCR; TCRdb holds only in-frame clones, not every one. V, J and clone size derive from that table, while D and trimming were established from the DNA sequence. The repertoire has a few hundred thousand clones, approximately 87% of them found once; the top ten carry roughly 6.3%. The TCR was taken from a man in his 60s with acute or convalescent COVID-19. The sample consisted of peripheral blood.

CDR3 region: CASSSTPNTEAFF. The CDR3 nucleotides are TGTGCCAGTAGTTCAACACCGAACACTGAAGCTTTCTTT. The chain is built from TRBV19 and TRBJ1-1; D is uncertain. Per the germline V gene, CDR1 is LNHDA and CDR2 is SQIVND (reference sequence). The CDR3 has 13 residues. The V end was cut by 5 bases, the J end by 1 base, with 8 bases between.